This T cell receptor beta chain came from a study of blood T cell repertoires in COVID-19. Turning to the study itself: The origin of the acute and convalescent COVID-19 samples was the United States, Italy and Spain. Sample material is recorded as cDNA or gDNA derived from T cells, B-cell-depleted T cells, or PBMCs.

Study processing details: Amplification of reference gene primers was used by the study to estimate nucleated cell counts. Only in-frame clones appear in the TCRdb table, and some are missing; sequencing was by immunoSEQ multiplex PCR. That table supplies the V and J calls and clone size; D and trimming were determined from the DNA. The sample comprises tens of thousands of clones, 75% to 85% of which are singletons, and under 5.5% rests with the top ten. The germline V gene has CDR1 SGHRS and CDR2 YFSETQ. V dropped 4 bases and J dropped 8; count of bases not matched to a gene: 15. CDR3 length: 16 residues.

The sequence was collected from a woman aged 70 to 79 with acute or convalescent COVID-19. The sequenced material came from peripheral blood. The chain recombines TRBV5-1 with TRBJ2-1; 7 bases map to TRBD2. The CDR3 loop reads CASSRREGGPMDEQFF. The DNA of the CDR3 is TGCGCCAGCAGCCGTAGGGAGGGAGGCCCTATGGATGAGCAGTTCTTC.